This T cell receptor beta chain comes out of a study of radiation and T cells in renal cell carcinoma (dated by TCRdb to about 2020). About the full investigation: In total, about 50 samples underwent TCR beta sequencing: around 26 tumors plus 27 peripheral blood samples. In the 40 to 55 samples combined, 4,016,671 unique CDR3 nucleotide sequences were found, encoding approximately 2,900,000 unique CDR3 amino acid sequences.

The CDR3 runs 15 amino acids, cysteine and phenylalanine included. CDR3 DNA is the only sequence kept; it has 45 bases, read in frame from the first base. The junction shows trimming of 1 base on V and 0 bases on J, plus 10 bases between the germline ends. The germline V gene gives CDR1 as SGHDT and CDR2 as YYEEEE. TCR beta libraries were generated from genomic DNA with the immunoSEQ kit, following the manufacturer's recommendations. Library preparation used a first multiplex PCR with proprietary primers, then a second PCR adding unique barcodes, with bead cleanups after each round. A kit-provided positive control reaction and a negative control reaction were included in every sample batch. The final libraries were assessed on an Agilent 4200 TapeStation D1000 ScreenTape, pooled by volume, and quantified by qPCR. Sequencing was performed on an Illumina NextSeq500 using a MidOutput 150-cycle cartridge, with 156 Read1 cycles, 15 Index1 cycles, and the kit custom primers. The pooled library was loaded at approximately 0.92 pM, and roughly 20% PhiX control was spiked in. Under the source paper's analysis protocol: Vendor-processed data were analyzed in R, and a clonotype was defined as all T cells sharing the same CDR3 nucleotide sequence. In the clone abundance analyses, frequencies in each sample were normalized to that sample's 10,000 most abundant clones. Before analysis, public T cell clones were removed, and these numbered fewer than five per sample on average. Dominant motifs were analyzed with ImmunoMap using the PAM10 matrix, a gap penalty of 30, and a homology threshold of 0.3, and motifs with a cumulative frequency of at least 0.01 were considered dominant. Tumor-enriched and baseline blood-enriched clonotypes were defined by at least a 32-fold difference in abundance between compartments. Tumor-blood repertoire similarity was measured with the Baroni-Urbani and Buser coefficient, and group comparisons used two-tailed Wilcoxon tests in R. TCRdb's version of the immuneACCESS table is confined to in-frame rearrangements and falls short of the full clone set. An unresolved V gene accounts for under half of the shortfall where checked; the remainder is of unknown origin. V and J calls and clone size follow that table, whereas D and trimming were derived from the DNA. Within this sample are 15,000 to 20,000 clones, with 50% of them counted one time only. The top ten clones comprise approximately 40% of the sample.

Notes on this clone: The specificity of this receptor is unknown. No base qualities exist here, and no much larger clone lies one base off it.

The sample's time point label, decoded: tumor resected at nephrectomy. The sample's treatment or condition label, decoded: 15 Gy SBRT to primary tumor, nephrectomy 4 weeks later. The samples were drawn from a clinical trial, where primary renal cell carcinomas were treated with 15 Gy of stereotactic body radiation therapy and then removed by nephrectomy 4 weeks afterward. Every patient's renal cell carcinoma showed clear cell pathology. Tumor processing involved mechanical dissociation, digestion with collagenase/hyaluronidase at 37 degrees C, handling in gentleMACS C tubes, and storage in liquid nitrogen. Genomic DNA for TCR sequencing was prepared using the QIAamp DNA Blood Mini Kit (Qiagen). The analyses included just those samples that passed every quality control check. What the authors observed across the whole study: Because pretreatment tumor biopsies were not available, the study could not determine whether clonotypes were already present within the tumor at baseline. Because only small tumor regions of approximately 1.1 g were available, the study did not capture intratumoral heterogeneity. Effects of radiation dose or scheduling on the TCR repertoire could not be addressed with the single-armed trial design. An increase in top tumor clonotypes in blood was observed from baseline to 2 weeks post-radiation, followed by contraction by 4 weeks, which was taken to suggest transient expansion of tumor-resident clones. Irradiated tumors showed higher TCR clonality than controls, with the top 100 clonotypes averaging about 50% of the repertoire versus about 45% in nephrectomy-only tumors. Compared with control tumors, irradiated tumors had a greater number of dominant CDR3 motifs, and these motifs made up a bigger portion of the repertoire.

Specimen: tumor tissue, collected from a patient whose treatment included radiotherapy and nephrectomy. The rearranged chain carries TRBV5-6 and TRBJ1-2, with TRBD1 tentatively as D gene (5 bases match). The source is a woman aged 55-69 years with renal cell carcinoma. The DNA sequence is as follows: TGTGCCAGCAGCTTGTTGGGGGGAACTAACTATGGCTACACCTTC. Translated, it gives CASSLLGGTNYGYTF.